Reported below is one T cell receptor (beta chain). This entry is derived from a study of T cell changes during pregnancy in multiple sclerosis. Sequencing used immunoSEQ multiplex PCR; TCRdb keeps in-frame clones, though not all of them. The data hold 55,000 to 70,000 clones, with 75% to 90% observed a single time. V lost 5 bases, J lost 3 bases, and 7 bases stayed unmatched. The CDR3 length is 15 residues. Germline CDR1 reads SGDLS; CDR2 reads YYNGEE. The input for sequencing was CD4+ T cells from peripheral blood mononuclear cells, taken in the third trimester of pregnancy. This clonotype originated in a female donor with multiple sclerosis, enrolled in a pregnancy study. The genes are TRBV9 and TRBJ1-3, with 8 bases that match TRBD1. Here the CDR3 reads CASRSKDRDGNTIYF. The CDR3 coding sequence is TGTGCCAGCAGATCAAAGGACAGGGATGGAAACACCATATATTTT.